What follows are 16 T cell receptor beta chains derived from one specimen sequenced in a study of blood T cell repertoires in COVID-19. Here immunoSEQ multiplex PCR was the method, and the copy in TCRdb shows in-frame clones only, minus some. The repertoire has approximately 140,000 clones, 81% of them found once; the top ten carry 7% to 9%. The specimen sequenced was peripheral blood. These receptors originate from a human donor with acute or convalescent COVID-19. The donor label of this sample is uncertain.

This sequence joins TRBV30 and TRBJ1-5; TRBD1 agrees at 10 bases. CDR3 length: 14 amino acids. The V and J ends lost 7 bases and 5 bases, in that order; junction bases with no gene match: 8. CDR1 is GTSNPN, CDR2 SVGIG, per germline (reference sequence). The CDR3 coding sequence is TGTGCCTTTTCGGACAGGGGGGTCGATCAGCCCCAGCATTTT. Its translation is CAFSDRGVDQPQHF.

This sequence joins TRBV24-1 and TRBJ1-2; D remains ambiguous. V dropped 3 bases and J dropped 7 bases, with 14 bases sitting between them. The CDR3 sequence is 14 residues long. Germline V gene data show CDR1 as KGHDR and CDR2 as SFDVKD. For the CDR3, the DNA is TGTGCCACCAGTGATACGTCTATTCCCGGTGGCTACACCTTC. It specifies CATSDTSIPGGYTF.

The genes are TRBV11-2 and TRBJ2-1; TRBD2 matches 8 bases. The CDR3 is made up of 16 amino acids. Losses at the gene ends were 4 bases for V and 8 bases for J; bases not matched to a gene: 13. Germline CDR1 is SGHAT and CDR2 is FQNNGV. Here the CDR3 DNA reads TGTGCCAGCAGCTACGAGACTAGCGTTCAAGGGGATGAGCAGTTCTTC. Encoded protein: CASSYETSVQGDEQFF.

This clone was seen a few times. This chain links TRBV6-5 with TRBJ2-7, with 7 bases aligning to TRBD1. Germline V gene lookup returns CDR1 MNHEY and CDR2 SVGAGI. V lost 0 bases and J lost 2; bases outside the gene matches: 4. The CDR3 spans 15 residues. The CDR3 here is CASSYSGTVTYEQYF. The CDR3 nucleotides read TGTGCCAGCAGTTACTCGGGGACAGTGACCTACGAGCAGTACTTC.

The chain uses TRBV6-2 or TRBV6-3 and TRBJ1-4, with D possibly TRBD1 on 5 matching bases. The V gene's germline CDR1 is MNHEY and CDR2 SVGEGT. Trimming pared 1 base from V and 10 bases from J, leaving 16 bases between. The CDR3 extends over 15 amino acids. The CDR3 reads CASSYYGGKVGKLFF. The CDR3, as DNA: TGTGCCAGCAGTTACTACGGGGGTAAAGTCGGAAAACTGTTTTTT.

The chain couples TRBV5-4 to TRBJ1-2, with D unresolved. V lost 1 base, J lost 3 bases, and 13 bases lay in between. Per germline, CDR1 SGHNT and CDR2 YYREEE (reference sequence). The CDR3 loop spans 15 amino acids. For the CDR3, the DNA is TGTGCCAGCAGCTTGAACCGGGGAAGGGACTATGGCTACACCTTC. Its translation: CASSLNRGRDYGYTF.

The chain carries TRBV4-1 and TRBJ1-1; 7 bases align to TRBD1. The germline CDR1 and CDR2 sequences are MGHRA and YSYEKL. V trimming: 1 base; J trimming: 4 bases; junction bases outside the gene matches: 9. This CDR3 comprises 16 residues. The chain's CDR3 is CASSQGVTGVVTEAFF. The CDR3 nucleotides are TGCGCCAGCAGCCAAGGAGTTACAGGGGTGGTCACTGAAGCTTTCTTT.

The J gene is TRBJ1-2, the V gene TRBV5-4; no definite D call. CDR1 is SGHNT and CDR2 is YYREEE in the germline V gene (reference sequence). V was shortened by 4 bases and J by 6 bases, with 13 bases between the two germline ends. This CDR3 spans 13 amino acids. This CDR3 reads CASSIDKLDGYTF. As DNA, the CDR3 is TGTGCCAGCAGCATCGATAAACTGGATGGCTACACCTTC.

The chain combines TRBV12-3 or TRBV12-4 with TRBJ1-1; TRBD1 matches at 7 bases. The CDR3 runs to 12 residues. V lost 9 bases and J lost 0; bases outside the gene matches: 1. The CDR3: CASGTVNTEAFF. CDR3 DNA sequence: TGTGCCAGTGGGACAGTGAACACTGAAGCTTTCTTT.

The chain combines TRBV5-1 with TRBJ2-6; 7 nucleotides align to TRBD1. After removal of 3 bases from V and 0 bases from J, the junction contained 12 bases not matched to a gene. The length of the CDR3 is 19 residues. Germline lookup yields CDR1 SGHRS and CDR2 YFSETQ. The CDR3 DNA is TGCGCCAGCAGCTATTCCCCGGGACAGCCGTTCTCTGGGGCCAACGTCCTGACTTTC. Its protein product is CASSYSPGQPFSGANVLTF.

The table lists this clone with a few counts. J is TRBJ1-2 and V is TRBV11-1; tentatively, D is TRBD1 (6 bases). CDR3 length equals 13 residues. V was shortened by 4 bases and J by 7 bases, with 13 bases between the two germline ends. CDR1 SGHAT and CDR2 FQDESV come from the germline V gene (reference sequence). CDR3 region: CASSSGKGVGYTF. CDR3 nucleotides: TGTGCCAGCAGCTCGGGAAAGGGGGTTGGCTACACCTTC.

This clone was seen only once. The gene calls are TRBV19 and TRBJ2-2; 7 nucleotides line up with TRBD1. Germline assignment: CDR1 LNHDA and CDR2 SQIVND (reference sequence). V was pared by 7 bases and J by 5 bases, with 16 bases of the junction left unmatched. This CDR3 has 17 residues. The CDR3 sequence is CASTWDSSGIATGELFF. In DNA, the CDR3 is TGTGCCAGTACCTGGGACAGCTCTGGCATAGCTACCGGGGAGCTGTTTTTT. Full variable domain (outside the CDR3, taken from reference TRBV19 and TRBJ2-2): DGGITQSPKYLFRKEGQNVTLSCEQNLNHDAMYWYRQDPGQGLRLIYYSQIVNDFQKGDIAEGYSVSREKKESFPLTVTSAQKNPTAFYLCASTWDSSGIATGELFFGEGSRLTVL.

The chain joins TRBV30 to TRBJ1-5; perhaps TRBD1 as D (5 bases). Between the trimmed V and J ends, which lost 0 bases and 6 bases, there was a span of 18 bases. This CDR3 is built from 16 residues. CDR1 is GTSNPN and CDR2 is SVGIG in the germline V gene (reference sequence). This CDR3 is CAWSVPRGREGQPQHF. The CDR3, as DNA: TGTGCCTGGAGTGTACCCCGAGGCAGGGAGGGTCAGCCCCAGCATTTT.

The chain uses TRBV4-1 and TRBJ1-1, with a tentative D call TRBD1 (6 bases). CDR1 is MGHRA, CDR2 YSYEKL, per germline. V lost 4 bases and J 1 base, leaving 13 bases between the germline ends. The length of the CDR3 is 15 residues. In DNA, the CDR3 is TGCGCCAGCAGCCCATCGCGGACAGCGAACACTGAAGCTTTCTTT. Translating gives CASSPSRTANTEAFF.

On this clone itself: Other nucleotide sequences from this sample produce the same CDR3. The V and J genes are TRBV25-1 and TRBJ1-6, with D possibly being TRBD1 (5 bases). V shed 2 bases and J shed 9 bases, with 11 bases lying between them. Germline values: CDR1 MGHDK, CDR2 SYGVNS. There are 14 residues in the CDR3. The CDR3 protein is CASSERGRGSPLHF. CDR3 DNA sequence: TGTGCCAGCAGTGAACGAGGGAGGGGTTCACCCCTCCACTTT.

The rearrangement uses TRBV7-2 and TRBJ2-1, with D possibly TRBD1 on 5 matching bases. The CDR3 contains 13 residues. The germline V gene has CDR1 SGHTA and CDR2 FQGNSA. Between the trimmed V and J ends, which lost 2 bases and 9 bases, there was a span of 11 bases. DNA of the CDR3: TGTGCCAGCAGCTTAAGGCCGCAGGGTGAGCAGTTCTTC. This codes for CASSLRPQGEQFF.